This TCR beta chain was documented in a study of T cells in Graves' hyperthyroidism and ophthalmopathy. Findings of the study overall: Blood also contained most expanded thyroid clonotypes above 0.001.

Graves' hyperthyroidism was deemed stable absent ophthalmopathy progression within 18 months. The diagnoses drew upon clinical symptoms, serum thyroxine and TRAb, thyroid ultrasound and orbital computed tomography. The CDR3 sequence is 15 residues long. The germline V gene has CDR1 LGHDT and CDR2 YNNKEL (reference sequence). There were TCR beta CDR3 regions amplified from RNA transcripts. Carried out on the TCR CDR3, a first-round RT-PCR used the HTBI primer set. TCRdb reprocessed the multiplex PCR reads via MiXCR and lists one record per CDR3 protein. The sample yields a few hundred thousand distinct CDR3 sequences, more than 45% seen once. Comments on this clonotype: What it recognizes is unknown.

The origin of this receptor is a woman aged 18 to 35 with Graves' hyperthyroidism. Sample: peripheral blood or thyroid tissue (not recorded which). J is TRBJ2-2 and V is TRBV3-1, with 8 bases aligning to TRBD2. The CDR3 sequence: CASARHSGVTGELFF. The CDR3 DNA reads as TGTGCTAGTGCCAGACATAGCGGGGTCACCGGGGAGCTGTTTTTT.